These T cell receptor beta chains were read from a single sample in a study of blood T cells in healthy people across ages. TCRdb itself ran the 5' RACE reads through MiXCR, one entry per CDR3 protein. The sample contains about 680,000 distinct CDR3 sequences, 45% to 50% of which appear only once. Sequenced sample: blood. These receptors came from a woman aged 55-69 years in good health. CDR3s include the opening cysteine and the closing phenylalanine or tryptophan. D genes are given only for firm matches. Some rows have no size entry. The others give once, few or many, or a class for an expanded clone.

TRBV11-2,TRBJ2-7,TRBD1,once,TGTGCCAGCAGCTTAGATGAGCACAGGGGCACCTACGAGCAGTACTTC,CASSLDEHRGTYEQYF
TRBV29-1,TRBJ2-4,-,few,TGCAGCGTTGAAGACGGGACGAGGGGGGACTCCAAAAACATTCAGTACTTC,CSVEDGTRGDSKNIQYF
TRBV4-3,TRBJ1-6,TRBD1,-,TGCGCCAGCAGCCAAGATGAGGGGGCCCATAATTCACCCCTCCACTTT,CASSQDEGAHNSPLHF
TRBV28,TRBJ1-4,-,-,TGTGCCAGCAAGCGCAGCCATTCAACTAATGAAAAACTGTTTTTT,CASKRSHSTNEKLFF
TRBV2,TRBJ1-2,-,-,TGTGCCAGCAGTGAGAAAAACTATGGCTACACCTTC,CASSEKNYGYTF
TRBV20-1,TRBJ1-1,TRBD1,few,TGCAGTGCTAGTCCCGCCCGGACAGGGTGGAAGTCCACTGAAGCTTTCTTT,CSASPARTGWKSTEAFF
TRBV7-9,TRBJ1-2,-,few,TGTGCCAGCAGCTTTGGACAGTCCTATGGCTACACCTTC,CASSFGQSYGYTF
TRBV29-1,TRBJ2-7,TRBD1,-,TGCAGCGTTGATGGACAGGGGACCTACGAGCAGTACTTC,CSVDGQGTYEQYF
TRBV4-3,TRBJ2-7,TRBD1,-,TGCGCCAGCCGCCAAGATTCAGGGGGCGGAGAGCAGTACTTC,CASRQDSGGGEQYF
TRBV20-1,TRBJ2-7,-,-,TGCAGTGCTAGACGGGGAAAATACGAGCAGTACTTC,CSARRGKYEQYF
TRBV28,TRBJ2-2,-,-,TGTGCCAGCAGTTTATTTGGGACAAACACCGGGGAGCTGTTTTTT,CASSLFGTNTGELFF
TRBV7-2,TRBJ2-1,TRBD2,-,TGTGCCAGCAGCGAACTAGCGGGAGGGCCCCTTGAGCAGTTCTTC,CASSELAGGPLEQFF
TRBV6-5,TRBJ2-1,-,few,TGTGCCAGCAGTTACTCGGGGAAGAGCAATGAGCAGTTCTTC,CASSYSGKSNEQFF
TRBV27,TRBJ1-2,TRBD1,-,TGTGCCAGCTCCTCCTCCGGGACAGGGGATTATGGCTACACCTTC,CASSSSGTGDYGYTF
TRBV7-2,TRBJ2-7,-,-,TGTGCCAGCAGCTTAGTGTCAGGGCAAGGCTACGAGCAGTACTTC,CASSLVSGQGYEQYF
TRBV4-1,TRBJ2-1,-,many,TGCGCCAGCAGCCATGCTACAAGGTACTACAATGAGCAGTTCTTC,CASSHATRYYNEQFF
TRBV20-1,TRBJ2-1,TRBD1,-,TGCAGCTTCCAGGGGGCGAATGAGCAGTTCTTC,CSFQGANEQFF
TRBV20-1,TRBJ1-1,-,-,TGCAGGTCGAACTACTTAACGGACATAATGAACACTGAAGCTTTCTTT,CRSNYLTDIMNTEAFF
TRBV7-2,TRBJ2-7,-,once,TGTCCCAGCACCCAACCTGCCGCATACGAGCAGTACTTC,CPSTQPAAYEQYF
TRBV24-1,TRBJ2-5,TRBD2,many,TGTGCCACCAGTGATTCGGGGGGGACACGTCAAGAGACCCAGTACTTC,CATSDSGGTRQETQYF
TRBV19,TRBJ1-2,-,-,TGTGCCAGTAGTATCCTAATTGGGATCTATGGCTACACCTTC,CASSILIGIYGYTF
TRBV5-4,TRBJ2-7,TRBD2,few,TGTGCCAGCAGCTTCAAGCGGGAGGGAAACGAGCAGTACTTC,CASSFKREGNEQYF
TRBV9,TRBJ2-4,-,few,TGTGCCAGCAGCGCTCGACTAGGAGGCCCCAAAAACATTCAGTACTTC,CASSARLGGPKNIQYF
TRBV24-1,TRBJ1-1,-,-,TGTGCCACCAGTGATTTACGCCACCAGGGGAACACTGAAGCTTTCTTT,CATSDLRHQGNTEAFF
TRBV5-1,TRBJ2-5,TRBD1,-,TGCGCCAGCAGCTTGTTAGGGATCAGGACAGGGGAGACCCAGTACTTC,CASSLLGIRTGETQYF
TRBV4-3,TRBJ2-3,-,-,TGCGCCAGCAGCCAAGGGGACCGGTCAGATACGCAGTATTTT,CASSQGDRSDTQYF
TRBV2,TRBJ2-7,-,-,TGTGCCAGCACCCAGAGGAGGGACCTCTCCTACGAGCAGTACTTC,CASTQRRDLSYEQYF
TRBV6-2/TRBV6-3,TRBJ2-4,-,-,TGTGCCAGCAGTCCGACAGAAAAAAACATTCAGTACTTC,CASSPTEKNIQYF
TRBV19,TRBJ1-1,TRBD1,few,TGTGCCAGTAGTGCTCGGGACAGGGGATACTTGTTGAACACTGAAGCTTTCTTT,CASSARDRGYLLNTEAFF
TRBV3-1,TRBJ1-6,-,-,TGTGCCAGCAGCCAAGGCACAGGGTATAATTCACCCCTCCACTTT,CASSQGTGYNSPLHF
TRBV20-1,TRBJ2-1,TRBD2,-,TGCAGTGCTAAGAAGTTAGCGGGAGGGCGCAATGAGCAGTTCTTC,CSAKKLAGGRNEQFF
TRBV20-1,TRBJ2-2,TRBD1,-,TGCAGTGCTAGCAAGGGGGCCATCAACACCGGGGAGCTGTTTTTT,CSASKGAINTGELFF
TRBV9,TRBJ2-3,-,-,TGTGCCAGCAGCGTAGGCGTCACTAGCACAGATACGCAGTATTTT,CASSVGVTSTDTQYF
TRBV6-5,TRBJ2-1,TRBD2,few,TGTGCCAGCAGTTACAGGGCTAGCGGGAACCCTGCCTACAATGAGCAGTTCTTC,CASSYRASGNPAYNEQFF
TRBV7-9,TRBJ1-2,TRBD1,-,TGTGCCAGCAGCCCAGGGACAGGGTATTATGGCTACACCTTC,CASSPGTGYYGYTF
TRBV20-1,TRBJ1-1,-,-,TGCAGTGCCCCTCCCTGGGGGACTGAAGCTTTCTTT,CSAPPWGTEAFF
TRBV29-1,TRBJ2-1,-,-,TGCAGCGTTGACCCGTACCGCAGCGCCTACAATGAGCAGTTCTTC,CSVDPYRSAYNEQFF
TRBV9,TRBJ2-7,TRBD2,few,TGTGCCAGCAGCGTAGGCGGACTAGCTAGCGAGCAGTACTTC,CASSVGGLASEQYF
TRBV5-1,TRBJ2-7,TRBD2,few,TGCGCCAGCAGCTTGGATATAGCGGGAGGGACCTACGAGCAGTACTTC,CASSLDIAGGTYEQYF